This TCR beta chain is drawn from a study of CD8+ T cells in alopecia areata. Study summary: Treatment comprised oral tofacitinib, 5 to 10 mg twice daily, in treated patients.

On this clone itself: Its antigen is still unknown.

The V gene's germline CDR1 is GTSNPN and CDR2 SVGIG (reference sequence). Losses at the gene ends were 3 bases for V and 2 bases for J; bases not matched to a gene: 6. There are 15 residues in the CDR3. General observations from the study: Clonality exceeded that of normal scalp in lesional scalp, most notably in alopecia totalis/universalis. Mice gave a clearer picture of TCR sharing than patients did, possibly for HLA-related reasons.

The authors sorted CD4+ and CD8+ T cells from PBMCs. RNA was extracted and reverse transcribed into cDNA as the sequencing template. Generated by immunoSEQ multiplex PCR, the TCRdb table keeps only in-frame clones and is missing some. The sample holds about 180,000 clones; approximately 62% are singletons and the top ten take roughly 1.7%. The source is a human donor with alopecia areata. The material sequenced was CD4+ T cells sorted from blood, taken at week 0. The chain joins TRBV30 to TRBJ1-5; TRBD1 agrees at 8 bases. In DNA form, the CDR3 reads TGTGCCTGGAGCTCCGGACAGGGTCGCAATCAGCCCCAGCATTTT. This sequence encodes CAWSSGQGRNQPQHF.